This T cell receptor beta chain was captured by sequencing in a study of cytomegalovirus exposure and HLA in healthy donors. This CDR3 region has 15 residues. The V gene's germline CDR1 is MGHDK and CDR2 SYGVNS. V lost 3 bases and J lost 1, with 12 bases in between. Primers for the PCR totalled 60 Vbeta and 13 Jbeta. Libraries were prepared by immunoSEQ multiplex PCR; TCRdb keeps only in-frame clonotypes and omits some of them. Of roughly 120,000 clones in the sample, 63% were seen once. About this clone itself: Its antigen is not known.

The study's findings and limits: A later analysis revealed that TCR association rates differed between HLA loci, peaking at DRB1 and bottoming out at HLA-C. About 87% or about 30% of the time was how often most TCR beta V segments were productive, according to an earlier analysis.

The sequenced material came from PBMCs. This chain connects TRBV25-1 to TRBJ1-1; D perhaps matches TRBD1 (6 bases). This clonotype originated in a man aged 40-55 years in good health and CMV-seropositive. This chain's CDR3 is CASSDIQGKNTEAFF. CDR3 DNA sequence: TGTGCCAGCAGTGACATTCAGGGGAAGAACACTGAAGCTTTCTTT.